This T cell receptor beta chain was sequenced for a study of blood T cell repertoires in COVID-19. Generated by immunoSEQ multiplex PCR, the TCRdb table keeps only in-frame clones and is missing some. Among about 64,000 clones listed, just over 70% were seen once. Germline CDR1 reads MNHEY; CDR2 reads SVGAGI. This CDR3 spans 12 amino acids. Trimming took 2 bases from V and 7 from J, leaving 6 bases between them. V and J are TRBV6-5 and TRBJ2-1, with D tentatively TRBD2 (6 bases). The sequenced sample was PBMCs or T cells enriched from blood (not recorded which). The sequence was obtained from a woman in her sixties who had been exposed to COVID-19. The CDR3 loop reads CASSYAGNEQFF. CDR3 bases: TGTGCCAGCAGTTACGCGGGGAATGAGCAGTTCTTC.